This entry lists 3 T cell receptor beta chains sequenced from one sample in a study of shared clonotypes between healthy human individuals. Libraries were prepared by immunoSEQ multiplex PCR; TCRdb keeps only in-frame clonotypes and omits some of them. The data contain 950,000 to 1,300,000 clones, roughly 80% of them seen just once; the ten biggest clones take up roughly 1.4%. Sequenced material: memory CD4+ T cells sorted from blood. Subset described: CD45RA-negative fraction. The receptors shown here come from a man aged 18 to 35 in good health.

The chain is built from TRBV7-3 and TRBJ1-1; D is unresolved. The CDR3 is 13 residues long. V dropped 4 bases and J dropped 0 bases, with 6 bases sitting between them. Germline CDR1 reads SGHTA; CDR2 reads FQGTGA. The CDR3 region is CASSWNMNTEAFF. Written as DNA, the CDR3 is TGTGCCAGCAGCTGGAACATGAACACTGAAGCTTTCTTT.

V and J are TRBV7-2 and TRBJ2-1; 9 bases match TRBD2. With V trimmed by 8 bases and J by 9 bases, 11 bases remained unmatched. This CDR3 is built from 14 residues. Germline V gives CDR1 SGHTA, CDR2 FQGNSA. The DNA for the CDR3 is TGTGCCAGCCAAAGGGCTAGCGGGATAAGTGAGCAGTTCTTC. Encoded protein: CASQRASGISEQFF.

This clone was detected only a few times. The chain links TRBV29-1 to TRBJ2-5; D remains ambiguous. CDR1 is SQVTM, CDR2 ANQGSEA, per germline. The CDR3 covers 11 residues. Trimming shortened V by 0 bases and J by 11 bases, and 10 bases separated the two germline ends. CDR3 sequence: CSVEDLSLQYF. DNA of the CDR3: TGCAGCGTTGAAGACCTGTCTTTGCAGTACTTC.